This is a list of T cell receptor beta chains from one sample in a study of TIL therapy for anti-PD-1-resistant metastatic lung cancer. Clones were sequenced by immunoSEQ multiplex PCR, and TCRdb holds only the in-frame ones, with some missing. This sample has thousands of clones, with 50% to 70% found just once. The source was tumor tissue, collected at baseline. Receptor source: a person aged 25 to 85 with non-small cell lung cancer. Each CDR3 is given with its conserved first and last residue. A D gene is named only where the DNA matches it firmly. The size field is filled for only some rows; it gives once, few, many or a size class.

j_call clone_size v_call d_call cdr3_nt cdr3_aa
TRBJ2-7 NA TRBV19 TRBD2 TGTGCCAGTAGTATAAAAGCGGGGGGCCAGGACGAGCAGTACTTC CASSIKAGGQDEQYF
TRBJ1-2 once TRBV25-1 NA TGTGCCAGCAGGGTCGATCGAGGTGGCTACACCTTC CASRVDRGGYTF
TRBJ2-3 few TRBV4-2 NA TGTGCCAGCAGCCAAGGGGGGAACGGATGGAGGCTCACAGATACGCAGTATTTT CASSQGGNGWRLTDTQYF
TRBJ2-5 NA TRBV19 NA TGTGCCAGTAGTATACGGCTAGTATCAGAGACCCAGTACTTC CASSIRLVSETQYF
TRBJ1-4 NA TRBV10-3 NA TGTGCCATCAGTGCTAGGGGCAGGGATGTAACTAATGAAAAACTGTTTTTT CAISARGRDVTNEKLFF
TRBJ2-1 once TRBV5-1 NA TGCGCCAGCAGCTTGGTCGGGACAGATAGGGGGGATGAGCAGTTCTTC CASSLVGTDRGDEQFF
TRBJ1-6 NA TRBV6-1 TRBD1 TGTGCCAGCAGTGAGAGCCCGGACAGGACCTATTCACCCCTCCACTTT CASSESPDRTYSPLHF
TRBJ1-1 NA TRBV4-2 TRBD1 TGTGCCAGCAGCCAAGATTACGATGGACAGGGAAGAACTGAAGCTTTCTTT CASSQDYDGQGRTEAFF
TRBJ1-1 once TRBV5-1 NA TGCGCCAGCAGCCCCTCTCGAATGGACCCGAACACTGAAGCTTTCTTT CASSPSRMDPNTEAFF
TRBJ2-5 NA TRBV5-1 NA TGCGCCAGCAGCTTGGATGGGGAGACCCAGTACTTC CASSLDGETQYF
TRBJ1-1 NA TRBV2 NA TGTGCCACAAAAAGTGATCGGGTCACTGAAGCTTTCTTT CATKSDRVTEAFF
TRBJ2-3 NA TRBV5-6 NA TGTGCCAGCAGTTATTATCCGGGACAAATCACAGATACGCAGTATTTT CASSYYPGQITDTQYF
TRBJ2-5 NA TRBV30 NA TGTGCCTGGAGTGTTCCCAGGGACTCAGAGACCCAGTACTTC CAWSVPRDSETQYF
TRBJ1-3 few TRBV19 NA TGTGCCAGTAGTCCTCGACAGCCCTTCTCTGGAAACACCATATATTTT CASSPRQPFSGNTIYF
TRBJ2-3 NA TRBV28 NA TGTGCCAGCATCACCCTAAATGGAAATACGCAGTATTTT CASITLNGNTQYF
TRBJ1-6 NA TRBV4-3 TRBD1 TGCGCCAGCAGCCAAGATCACGTGCAGGGGGTAAAGAATTCACCCCTCCACTTT CASSQDHVQGVKNSPLHF
TRBJ1-3 NA TRBV3-1/TRBV3-2 NA TGTGCCAGCAGCCAAAGTTATGGAAACACCATATATTTT CASSQSYGNTIYF
TRBJ2-1 few TRBV6-4 NA TGTGCCAGCAGTGACGGAGCAGGGTCCTACAATGAGCAGTTCTTC CASSDGAGSYNEQFF
TRBJ2-2 NA TRBV28 TRBD1 TGTGCCAGCAGGGGACAGGATTCTCTGAACACCGGGGAGCTGTTTTTT CASRGQDSLNTGELFF
TRBJ1-6 NA TRBV30 NA TGTGCCTGGGGGTCCACAGAGAGTTCACCCCTCCACTTT CAWGSTESSPLHF
TRBJ2-5 NA TRBV7-9 TRBD2 TGTGCCAGCAGCTCCCCGGGACTAGCGGGGGGAAGCCAAGAGACCCAGTACTTC CASSSPGLAGGSQETQYF